This T cell receptor beta chain originates from a study of CD8+ T cells in alopecia areata. Study-wide results and caveats: Sharing of TCRs across patients appeared less clear than in mice, possibly for HLA-related reasons. Higher clonality was seen in lesional scalp than in normal scalp, especially in alopecia totalis/universalis. Scalp data also include sequences from resident alphabeta T cells of normal skin.

Investigators sorted PBMCs to obtain both CD4+ and CD8+ T cells. TCR sequencing used cDNA made by reverse transcription of extracted RNA. The data were produced by immunoSEQ multiplex PCR, yet TCRdb's version contains in-frame clones alone and is incomplete. Among 150,000 or so clones listed, about 60% were seen once. Comment on this clone: What it recognizes is unknown.

V was clipped by 3 bases and J by 0 bases, with 6 bases between them. Germline CDR1 and CDR2: MGHDK and SYGVNS. The CDR3 loop spans 15 amino acids. The origin of this receptor is a human donor in good health. The sequencing input was CD4+ T cells sorted from blood. The chain links TRBV25-1 to TRBJ2-6; no definite D call. For the CDR3, the DNA is TGTGCCAGCAGTGATTGGCTCTCTGGGGCCAACGTCCTGACTTTC. Amino acids: CASSDWLSGANVLTF.